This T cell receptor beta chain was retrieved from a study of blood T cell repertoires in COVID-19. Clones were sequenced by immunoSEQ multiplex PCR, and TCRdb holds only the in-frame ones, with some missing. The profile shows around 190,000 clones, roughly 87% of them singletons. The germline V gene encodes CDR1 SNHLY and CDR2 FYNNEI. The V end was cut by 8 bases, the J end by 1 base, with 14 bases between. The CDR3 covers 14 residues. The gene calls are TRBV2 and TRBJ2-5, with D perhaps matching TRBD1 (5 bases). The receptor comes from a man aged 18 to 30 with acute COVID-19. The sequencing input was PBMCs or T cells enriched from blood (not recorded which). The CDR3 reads CASLRGRGQETQYF. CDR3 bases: TGTGCCAGCCTTAGGGGTAGGGGCCAAGAGACCCAGTACTTC.